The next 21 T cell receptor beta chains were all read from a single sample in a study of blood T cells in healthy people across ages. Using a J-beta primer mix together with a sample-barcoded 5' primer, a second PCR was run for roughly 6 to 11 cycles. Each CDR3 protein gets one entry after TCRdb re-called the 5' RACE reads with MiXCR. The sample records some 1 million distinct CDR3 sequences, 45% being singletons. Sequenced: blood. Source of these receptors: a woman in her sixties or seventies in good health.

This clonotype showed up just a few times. CDR3 protein: CASSKQGWDGYTF. The CDR3 DNA follows: TGTGCCAGCAGCAAACAGGGCTGGGATGGCTACACCTTC. V gene TRBV7-9 combines with J gene TRBJ1-2; D is perhaps TRBD1 (6 bases). In germline, CDR1 is SEHNR, CDR2 FQNEAQ (reference sequence). Trimming stripped 5 bases from V and 6 bases from J, with 13 bases between. This CDR3 region has 13 residues.

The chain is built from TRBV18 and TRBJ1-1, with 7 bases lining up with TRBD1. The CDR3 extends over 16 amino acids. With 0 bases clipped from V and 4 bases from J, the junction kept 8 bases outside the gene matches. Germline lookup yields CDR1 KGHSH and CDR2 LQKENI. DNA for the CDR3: TGTGCCAGCTCACCACCGTTTACAGGGGTTCCCACTGAAGCTTTCTTT. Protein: CASSPPFTGVPTEAFF.

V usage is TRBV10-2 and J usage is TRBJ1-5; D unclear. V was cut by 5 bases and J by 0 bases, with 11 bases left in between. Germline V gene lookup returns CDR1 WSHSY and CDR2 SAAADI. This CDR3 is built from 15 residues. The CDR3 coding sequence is TGCGCCAGCAGTCTTCAGGTCGATAGCAATCAGCCCCAGCATTTT. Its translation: CASSLQVDSNQPQHF.

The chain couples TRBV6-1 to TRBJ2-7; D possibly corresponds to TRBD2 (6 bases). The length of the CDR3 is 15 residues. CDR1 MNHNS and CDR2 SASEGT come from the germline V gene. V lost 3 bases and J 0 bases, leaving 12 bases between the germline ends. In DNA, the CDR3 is TGTGCCAGCAGTGAGGAGGGCCAAAGCTCCTACGAGCAGTACTTC. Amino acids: CASSEEGQSSYEQYF.

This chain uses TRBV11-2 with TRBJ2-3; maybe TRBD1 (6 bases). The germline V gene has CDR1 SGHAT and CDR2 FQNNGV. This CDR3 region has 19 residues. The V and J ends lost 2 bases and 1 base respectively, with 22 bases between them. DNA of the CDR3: TGTGCCAGCAGCTTAAACCCCGGGCCGAGCAACAGGGGCACAGATACGCAGTATTTT. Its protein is CASSLNPGPSNRGTDTQYF.

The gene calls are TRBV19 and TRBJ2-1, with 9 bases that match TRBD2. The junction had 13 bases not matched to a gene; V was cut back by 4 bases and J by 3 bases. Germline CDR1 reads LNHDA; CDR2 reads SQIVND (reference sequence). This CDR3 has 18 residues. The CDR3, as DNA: TGTGCCAGTAGTACGAGCTCCTCGACTAGCGGCCTCTACAATGAGCAGTTCTTC. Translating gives CASSTSSSTSGLYNEQFF.

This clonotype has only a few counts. The CDR3 here is CASSGQGATNEKLFF. In DNA form, the CDR3 reads TGTGCCAGCAGCGGACAGGGGGCAACTAATGAAAAACTGTTTTTT. V and J are TRBV2 and TRBJ1-4, with 10 bases fitting TRBD1. CDR3 length: 15 amino acids. After removal of 6 bases from V and 0 bases from J, the junction contained 1 base not matched to a gene. CDR1 and CDR2 from the germline V gene are SNHLY and FYNNEI.

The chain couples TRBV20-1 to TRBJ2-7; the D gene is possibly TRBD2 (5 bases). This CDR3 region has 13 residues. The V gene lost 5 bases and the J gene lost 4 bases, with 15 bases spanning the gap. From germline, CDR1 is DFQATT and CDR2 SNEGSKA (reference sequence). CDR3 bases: TGCAGTGCTCCCATGAGAGGGCTTTACGAGCAGTACTTC. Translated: CSAPMRGLYEQYF.

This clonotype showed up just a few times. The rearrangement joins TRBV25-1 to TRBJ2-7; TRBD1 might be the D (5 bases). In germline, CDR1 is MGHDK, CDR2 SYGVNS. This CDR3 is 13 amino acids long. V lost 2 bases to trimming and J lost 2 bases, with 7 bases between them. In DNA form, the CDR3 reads TGTGCCAGCAGTGAACAGGACACCTACGAGCAGTACTTC. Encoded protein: CASSEQDTYEQYF.

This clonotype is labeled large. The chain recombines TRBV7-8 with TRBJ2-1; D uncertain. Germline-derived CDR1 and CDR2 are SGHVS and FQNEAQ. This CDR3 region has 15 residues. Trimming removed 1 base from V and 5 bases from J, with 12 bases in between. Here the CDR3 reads CASSLGTSFHNEQFF. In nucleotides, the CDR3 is TGTGCCAGCAGCTTAGGGACCTCGTTTCACAATGAGCAGTTCTTC.

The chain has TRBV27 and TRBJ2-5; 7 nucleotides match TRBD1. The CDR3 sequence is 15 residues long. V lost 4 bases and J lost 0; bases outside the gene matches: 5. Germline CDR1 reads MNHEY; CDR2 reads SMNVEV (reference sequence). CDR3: CASSSLGGYQETQYF. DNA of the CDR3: TGTGCCAGCAGTTCCCTAGGGGGCTACCAAGAGACCCAGTACTTC.

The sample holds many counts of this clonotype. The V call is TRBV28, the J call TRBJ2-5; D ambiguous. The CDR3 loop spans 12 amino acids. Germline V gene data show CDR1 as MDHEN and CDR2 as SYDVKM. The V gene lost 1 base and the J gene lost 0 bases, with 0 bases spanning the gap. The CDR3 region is CASSLYQETQYF. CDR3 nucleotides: TGTGCCAGCAGTTTATACCAAGAGACCCAGTACTTC. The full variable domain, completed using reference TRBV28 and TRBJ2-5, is DVKVTQSSRYLVKRTGEKVFLECVQDMDHENMFWYRQDPGLGLRLIYFSYDVKMKEKGDIPEGYSVSREKKERFSLILESASTNQTSMYLCASSLYQETQYFGPGTRLLVL.

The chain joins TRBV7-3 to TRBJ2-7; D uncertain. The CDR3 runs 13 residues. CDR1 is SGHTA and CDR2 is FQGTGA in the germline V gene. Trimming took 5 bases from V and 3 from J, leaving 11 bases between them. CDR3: CASSRDPGYEQYF. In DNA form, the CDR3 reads TGTGCCAGCAGCCGCGACCCCGGCTACGAGCAGTACTTC.

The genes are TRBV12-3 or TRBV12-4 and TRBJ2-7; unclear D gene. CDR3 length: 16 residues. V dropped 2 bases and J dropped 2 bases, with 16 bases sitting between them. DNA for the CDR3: TGTGCCAGCAGTTTACAATCAGGTGGTCGGACCTACGAGCAGTACTTC. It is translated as CASSLQSGGRTYEQYF.

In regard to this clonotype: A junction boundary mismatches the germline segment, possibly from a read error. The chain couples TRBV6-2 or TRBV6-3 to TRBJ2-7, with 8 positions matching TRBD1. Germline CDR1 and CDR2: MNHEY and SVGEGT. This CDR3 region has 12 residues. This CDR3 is CASRPSGGEQCF. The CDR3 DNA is TGTGCCAGCAGACCCTCAGGGGGCGAACAGTGCTTC.

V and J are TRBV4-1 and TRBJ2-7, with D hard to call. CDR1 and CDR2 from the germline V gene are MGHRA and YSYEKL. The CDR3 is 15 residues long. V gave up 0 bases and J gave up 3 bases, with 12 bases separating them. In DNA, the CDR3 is TGCGCCAGCAGCCAAGAGGGTGTTTATGACTACGAGCAGTACTTC. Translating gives CASSQEGVYDYEQYF.

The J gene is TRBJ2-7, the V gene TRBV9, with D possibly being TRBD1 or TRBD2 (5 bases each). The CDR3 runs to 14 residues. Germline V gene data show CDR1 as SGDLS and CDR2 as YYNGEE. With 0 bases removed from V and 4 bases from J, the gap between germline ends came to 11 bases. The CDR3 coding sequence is TGTGCCAGCAGCGTAGATGGGGGAACTTACGAGCAGTACTTC. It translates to CASSVDGGTYEQYF.

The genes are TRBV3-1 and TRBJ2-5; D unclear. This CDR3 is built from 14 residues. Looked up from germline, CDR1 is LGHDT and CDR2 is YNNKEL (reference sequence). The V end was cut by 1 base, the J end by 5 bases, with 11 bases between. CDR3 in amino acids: CASSQAGITETQYF. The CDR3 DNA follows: TGTGCCAGCAGCCAAGCAGGTATAACGGAGACCCAGTACTTC.

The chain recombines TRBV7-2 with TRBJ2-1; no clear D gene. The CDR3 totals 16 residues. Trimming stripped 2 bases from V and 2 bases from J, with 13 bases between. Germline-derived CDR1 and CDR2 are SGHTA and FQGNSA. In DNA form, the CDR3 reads TGTGCCAGCAGCTTAAGTAGCATTTACACCTACAATGAGCAGTTCTTC. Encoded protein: CASSLSSIYTYNEQFF.

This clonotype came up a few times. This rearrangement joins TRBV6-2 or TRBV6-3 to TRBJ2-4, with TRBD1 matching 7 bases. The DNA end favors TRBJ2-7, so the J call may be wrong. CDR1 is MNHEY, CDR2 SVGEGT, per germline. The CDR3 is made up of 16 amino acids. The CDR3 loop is CASSYSQGQVNYEQYF. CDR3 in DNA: TGTGCCAGCAGTTACAGCCAAGGACAGGTGAACTACGAGCAGTACTTC.

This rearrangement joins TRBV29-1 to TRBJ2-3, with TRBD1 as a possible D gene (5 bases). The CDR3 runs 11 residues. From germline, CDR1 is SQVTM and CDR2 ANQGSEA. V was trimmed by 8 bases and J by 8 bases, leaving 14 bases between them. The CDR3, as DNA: TGCAGCTTCGACGCAGGGCTTACGCAGTATTTT. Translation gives CSFDAGLTQYF.